Sequencing of this T cell receptor (beta chain) was carried out in a study of regulatory T cells in long-lasting Graves disease. Time point reported: newly diagnosed GD, antithyroid drugs for less than 3 months. PBMC-extracted RNA yielded the TCR library. Arm-PCR of CDR3 regions and iRepertoire HTBI primers were used to build TCR beta libraries. TCRdb analysed the multiplex PCR reads with MiXCR anew, one entry per CDR3 protein. Found here are about 220,000 distinct CDR3 sequences, around 20% of them singletons; the top ten hold about an eighth. This CDR3 spans 15 amino acids. Trimming removed 6 bases at V and 8 bases at J, with 20 bases between. This same sample was also taken into another study, of T cells in Graves' hyperthyroidism and ophthalmopathy. This second study notes: Among clonotypes expanded in thyroid above 0.001, most were also found in blood.

The clonotype was recovered from a woman between 25 and 40 years old with Graves disease. The starting material was peripheral blood mononuclear cells (PBMCs), obtained at new diagnosis, from a patient treated with antithyroid drugs. This chain joins TRBV12-3 or TRBV12-4 and TRBJ2-1; D is uncertain. CDR3 coding DNA: TGTGCCAGCAGCTATTCCCCCGTGGGGTCCGATGAGCAGTTCTTC. Protein product: CASSYSPVGSDEQFF.